The 27 T cell receptor beta chains reported below all come from one sample, sequenced in a study of PD-L1 blockade in urothelial cancer. The method was immunoSEQ multiplex PCR; TCRdb's version includes in-frame clones alone and lacks a portion of them. The sample lists about 43,000 clones; roughly four fifths were seen once. The time point is: peripheral blood 6 weeks after treatment start. The source material was PBMCs, sampled around atezolizumab (anti-PD-L1) treatment. The receptors originated from a man between 60 and 75 years old with urothelial cancer.

On this clone: Relative to the germline gene, one junction end is altered; a read error may explain this. CDR3 sequence (DNA): TGTGCTAGCAGCACCGGGCCAGAGGGAGATACGCAGTATTTT. Translating it yields CASSTGPEGDTQYF. This sequence joins TRBV7-7 and TRBJ2-3; TRBD2 might be the D (5 bases). This CDR3 region has 14 residues. Germline assignment: CDR1 SSHAT and CDR2 FNYEAQ (reference sequence).

CDR3 nucleotide sequence: TGTGCCAGCAGCCCCCCGACAGGGGGCCCCCTCACAGATACGCAGTATTTT. Its translation is CASSPPTGGPLTDTQYF. The chain couples TRBV28 to TRBJ2-3, with 10 nucleotides matching TRBD1. Trimming at V came to 6 bases and at J to 2 bases, leaving 11 bases not matched to a gene. The germline gives CDR1 MDHEN, CDR2 SYDVKM. The CDR3 consists of 17 residues.

The chain recombines TRBV6-5 with TRBJ2-5; D perhaps matches TRBD1 (5 bases). V lost 4 bases and J lost 2, with 8 bases in between. The CDR3 sequence is 13 residues long. CDR1 is MNHEY, CDR2 SVGAGI, per germline. The CDR3 loop is CASSWNRQETQYF. CDR3 in DNA: TGTGCCAGCAGTTGGAACAGGCAAGAGACCCAGTACTTC.

A single count supports this clone. The chain links TRBV9 to TRBJ1-1; 11 nucleotides match TRBD1. J lost 1 base, V lost 4 bases, and 3 bases had no gene match. Germline CDR1 and CDR2: SGDLS and YYNGEE. The CDR3 runs to 15 residues. Here the CDR3 reads CASSPGTGGNTEAFF. DNA for the CDR3: TGTGCCAGCAGCCCCGGGACAGGGGGGAACACTGAAGCTTTCTTT.

This clone came up once. This chain uses TRBV6-5 with TRBJ2-1; D is undetermined. CDR1 is MNHEY, CDR2 SVGAGI, per germline. V was cut by 0 bases and J by 6 bases, with 15 bases left in between. The CDR3 spans 16 residues. The CDR3 sequence is CASSYSRSRLSNEQFF. The CDR3 DNA follows: TGTGCCAGCAGTTACTCGCGGTCACGGCTATCCAATGAGCAGTTCTTC.

This chain links TRBV4-1 with TRBJ1-2; TRBD1 agrees at 9 bases. CDR1 MGHRA and CDR2 YSYEKL come from the germline V gene. CDR3 size: 13 residues. V lost 3 bases and J lost 7; bases outside the gene matches: 3. CDR3 sequence reads: CASSHAGQGGYTF. CDR3 nucleotide sequence: TGCGCCAGCAGCCACGCGGGACAGGGTGGCTACACCTTC.

This clone was observed once. The J gene is TRBJ2-3, the V gene TRBV2; TRBD2 aligns across 10 bases. With V trimmed by 5 bases and J by 4 bases, 9 bases remained unmatched. This CDR3 has 16 residues. Per germline, CDR1 SNHLY and CDR2 FYNNEI. For the CDR3, the DNA is TGTGCCAGCAGTCCCGAGCGGGGGGGCCTAGCAGATACGCAGTATTTT. It specifies CASSPERGGLADTQYF.

The chain couples TRBV9 to TRBJ2-6; TRBD2 aligns across 8 bases. V dropped 1 base and J dropped 0; count of bases not matched to a gene: 3. Germline V lookup: CDR1 SGDLS, CDR2 YYNGEE. This CDR3 region has 17 residues. The CDR3 is CASSVIAGTSGANVLTF. Written as DNA, the CDR3 is TGTGCCAGCAGCGTAATAGCGGGGACCTCTGGGGCCAACGTCCTGACTTTC.

The sample holds a few counts of this clone. This chain joins TRBV11-1 and TRBJ1-2; D is possibly TRBD1 (6 bases). This CDR3 spans 14 amino acids. Germline CDR1 reads SGHAT; CDR2 reads FQDESV (reference sequence). Trimming pared 4 bases from V and 4 bases from J, leaving 13 bases between. CDR3 sequence: CASSSGTQSYGYTF. The DNA for the CDR3 is TGTGCCAGCAGCTCCGGGACACAGTCCTATGGCTACACCTTC. Supplemented by reference TRBV11-1 and TRBJ1-2, the full variable domain reads EAEVAQSPRYKITEKSQAVAFWCDPISGHATLYWYRQILGQGPELLVQFQDESVVDDSQLPKDRFSAERLKGVDSTLKIQPAELGDSAMYLCASSSGTQSYGYTFGSGTRLTVV.

This sequence joins TRBV7-3 and TRBJ2-6, with 8 bases lining up with TRBD2. The CDR3 totals 18 residues. Trimming at V came to 2 bases and at J to 0 bases, leaving 6 bases not matched to a gene. Germline V gives CDR1 SGHTA, CDR2 FQGTGA. The CDR3 here is CASSLSRRGGSGANVLTF. The CDR3, as DNA: TGTGCCAGCAGCTTATCCCGCCGGGGGGGCTCTGGGGCCAACGTCCTGACTTTC.

The rearrangement uses TRBV27 and TRBJ1-4; perhaps TRBD1 as D (5 bases). This CDR3 comprises 17 residues. V lost 3 bases, J lost 8 bases, and 22 bases lay in between. Germline assignment: CDR1 MNHEY and CDR2 SMNVEV (reference sequence). CDR3 DNA: TGTGCCAGCAGTTTCGGGACTTACGTTGGGGGAGTCGAAAAACTGTTTTTT. Amino acids: CASSFGTYVGGVEKLFF.

This chain links TRBV28 with TRBJ1-2; no clear D gene. V dropped 7 bases and J dropped 3 bases, with 12 bases sitting between them. Germline assignment: CDR1 MDHEN and CDR2 SYDVKM. The CDR3 is 13 residues long. CDR3 region: CASTLWSDYGYTF. CDR3 DNA sequence: TGTGCCAGCACCTTATGGAGTGACTATGGCTACACCTTC.

V gene TRBV19 combines with J gene TRBJ2-5, with TRBD2 identical over 10 bases. The junction had 3 bases not matched to a gene; V was cut back by 2 bases and J by 0 bases. Germline CDR1 reads LNHDA; CDR2 reads SQIVND (reference sequence). The CDR3 runs 16 residues. CDR3 in DNA: TGTGCCAGTAGTATACCGACTAGCGGGTACCAAGAGACCCAGTACTTC. It translates to CASSIPTSGYQETQYF.

The chain has TRBV5-1 and TRBJ2-1, with 11 bases identical to TRBD2. Trimming at V came to 4 bases and at J to 4 bases, leaving 13 bases not matched to a gene. CDR3 length equals 18 residues. Germline V gene lookup returns CDR1 SGHRS and CDR2 YFSETQ. This chain's CDR3 is CASSRFLAGGSRYNEQFF. For the CDR3, the DNA is TGCGCCAGCAGCCGTTTCCTAGCGGGGGGCTCCCGGTACAATGAGCAGTTCTTC. The full variable domain, in which reference TRBV5-1 and TRBJ2-1 provide the parts outside the CDR3, is KAGVTQTPRYLIKTRGQQVTLSCSPISGHRSVSWYQQTPGQGLQFLFEYFSETQRNKGNFPGRFSGRQFSNSRSEMNVSTLELGDSALYLCASSRFLAGGSRYNEQFFGPGTRLTVL.

The chain joins TRBV5-4 to TRBJ2-3; possible D gene TRBD1, 7 bases. V was trimmed by 4 bases and J by 1 base, leaving 16 bases between them. The V gene's germline CDR1 is SGHNT and CDR2 YYREEE (reference sequence). CDR3 length: 16 amino acids. The CDR3 DNA sequence: TGTGCCAGCAGCCCAAGACAGGGCGGGGGCACAGATACGCAGTATTTT. This translates into CASSPRQGGGTDTQYF.

The chain joins TRBV5-1 to TRBJ1-4; D is perhaps TRBD1 (6 bases). Germline V gene data show CDR1 as SGHRS and CDR2 as YFSETQ. This CDR3 has 14 amino acids. Trimming cost V 4 bases and J 3 bases, with 10 bases left between them. CDR3 nucleotide sequence: TGCGCCAGCAGCCCCGACAGGTCTAATGAAAAACTGTTTTTT. Protein: CASSPDRSNEKLFF.

The rearrangement links TRBV7-9 to TRBJ1-1; TRBD1 is a possible D gene (6 bases). Germline-derived CDR1 and CDR2 are SEHNR and FQNEAQ (reference sequence). Trimming pared 5 bases from V and 0 bases from J, leaving 16 bases between. This CDR3 has 16 amino acids. CDR3 loop: CASSRQGRGMNTEAFF. CDR3 coding DNA: TGTGCCAGCAGCCGCCAGGGGAGGGGCATGAACACTGAAGCTTTCTTT.

The CDR3 DNA sequence: TGTGCCAGCAGTGAGACAGGCGGCGGTGAAAAACTGTTTTTT. Translation gives CASSETGGGEKLFF. The gene calls are TRBV6-1 and TRBJ1-4; D might be TRBD1 (6 bases). Germline values: CDR1 MNHNS, CDR2 SASEGT. With 3 bases removed from V and 7 bases from J, the gap between germline ends came to 12 bases. CDR3 length equals 14 residues.

This clone was seen a few times. This chain uses TRBV29-1 with TRBJ2-2; D is possibly TRBD2 (5 bases). V dropped 7 bases and J dropped 7 bases, with 13 bases sitting between them. Germline V gene data show CDR1 as SQVTM and CDR2 as ANQGSEA. The CDR3 loop spans 12 amino acids. This CDR3 reads CSARGIIGELFF. The CDR3 DNA sequence: TGCAGCGCTCGGGGTATTATCGGGGAGCTGTTTTTT.

The chain employs TRBV2 and TRBJ1-5; TRBD1 aligns across 8 bases. In germline, CDR1 is SNHLY, CDR2 FYNNEI. The length of the CDR3 is 14 residues. Unmatched junction bases numbered 5, after V lost 4 bases and J lost 6 bases. The CDR3 loop is CASSGQGRGQPQHF. CDR3 nucleotide sequence: TGTGCCAGCAGTGGACAGGGGAGAGGTCAGCCCCAGCATTTT.

The chain couples TRBV21-1 to TRBJ1-6; TRBD1 is the table's D call, not checked against the DNA. TRBV21-1 is flagged as a pseudogene. There are 19 residues in the CDR3. Written as DNA, the CDR3 is TGTGCCAGCAGCAAATGGGGGACAGAGACTAGCTCCTATAATTCACCCCTCCACTTT. Amino acids: CASSKWGTETSSYNSPLHF.

The rearrangement links TRBV5-1 to TRBJ2-7; TRBD2 aligns across 15 bases. The CDR3 length is 19 residues. Per the germline V gene, CDR1 is SGHRS and CDR2 is YFSETQ. V shed 0 bases, J shed 3 bases, and the junction held 10 bases outside the gene matches. In nucleotides, the CDR3 is TGCGCCAGCAGCTTGGGGACTAGCGGGGGGGCTAAGATGGGCTACGAGCAGTACTTC. Translated: CASSLGTSGGAKMGYEQYF.

This clone came up a few times. The chain links TRBV6-1 to TRBJ1-2, with 9 bases matching TRBD1. V lost 2 bases and J lost 3; bases outside the gene matches: 10. CDR3 length equals 17 residues. Germline V CDR1 and CDR2: MNHNS, SASEGT. The CDR3 sequence is CASSEPGGTGLDYGYTF. Written as DNA, the CDR3 is TGTGCCAGCAGTGAACCCGGAGGGACAGGGTTAGACTATGGCTACACCTTC.

This sequence joins TRBV4-2 and TRBJ1-3, with TRBD1 identical over 7 bases. CDR1 and CDR2 (germline): LGHNA, YNFKEQ. The CDR3 totals 18 residues. Trimming removed 0 bases from V and 2 bases from J; junction bases left unmatched: 10. The CDR3 DNA sequence: TGTGCCAGCAGCCAAGATCGTGGAGGGGGCACAACTGGAAACACCATATATTTT. It encodes CASSQDRGGGTTGNTIYF.

The V and J genes are TRBV5-1 and TRBJ2-3; 7 bases line up with TRBD2. The CDR3 consists of 15 residues. With V trimmed by 3 bases and J by 2 bases, 6 bases remained unmatched. CDR1 is SGHRS, CDR2 YFSETQ, per germline. The CDR3 sequence: CASSSGGSYTDTQYF. The CDR3 nucleotides are TGCGCCAGCAGCTCCGGGGGGAGTTACACAGATACGCAGTATTTT.

The gene calls are TRBV28 and TRBJ1-5; D gene uncertain. V dropped 6 bases and J dropped 2 bases, with 5 bases sitting between them. Germline values: CDR1 MDHEN, CDR2 SYDVKM. CDR3 size: 12 residues. CDR3 residues: CASRSGNQPQHF. The CDR3 DNA reads as TGTGCCAGCAGATCTGGCAATCAGCCCCAGCATTTT.

The rearrangement uses TRBV5-1 and TRBJ1-3; no reliable D call. This CDR3 spans 16 amino acids. CDR1 is SGHRS, CDR2 YFSETQ, per germline. Deletions cut 1 base from V and 0 bases from J, with 11 bases between. The CDR3 DNA follows: TGCGCCAGCAGCTTGATAACCATGGCCTCTGGAAACACCATATATTTT. Translated, it gives CASSLITMASGNTIYF.